This T cell receptor beta chain was sequenced in a study of blood T cell repertoires in COVID-19. About the study: The United States, Italy and Spain provided the acute and convalescent COVID-19 samples. T cells, B-cell-depleted T cells, or PBMCs provided the cDNA or gDNA that served as material.

CDR3 length: 15 residues. CDR1 MNHNS and CDR2 SASEGT come from the germline V gene. Trimming pared 1 base from V and 3 bases from J, leaving 12 bases between. Authors' processing steps: It was from reference gene primer amplification that nucleated cell counts were estimated. Method: immunoSEQ multiplex PCR; TCRdb's copy keeps in-frame clones and lacks some. Clone size and V and J calls were adopted from that table, with D and trimming inferred from the DNA. Of roughly 100,000 clones in the sample, about 85% were seen once. Sequenced material: peripheral blood. The source of this sequence is a man between 50 and 59 years old with acute or convalescent COVID-19. J is TRBJ1-1 and V is TRBV6-1, with D possibly being TRBD1 (5 bases). The CDR3 reads CASSEVHRRDTEAFF. CDR3 DNA: TGTGCCAGCAGTGAAGTTCACAGGCGCGACACTGAAGCTTTCTTT.